The present T cell receptor beta chain was sequenced within a study of chemoradiotherapy in HPV16-positive cancers. Repeated repertoire sampling spanned the course of chemoradiotherapy. The germline V gene encodes CDR1 SGHNT and CDR2 YYREEE (reference sequence). This CDR3 is 11 amino acids long. The V end was cut by 0 bases, the J end by 10 bases, with 5 bases between. The table came from immunoSEQ multiplex PCR; TCRdb's copy has only in-frame clones and leaves some out. This sample carries about 4,400 clones, 72% of them seen once, and the ten largest clones take around 9.3%. The sequencing here drew on tumor tissue, taken from a patient who underwent chemoradiotherapy. The TCR was taken from a human donor with HPV-associated anogenital cancer. The rearrangement joins TRBV5-4 to TRBJ2-1; D remains ambiguous. The CDR3 DNA is TGTGCCAGCAGCTTGGCCCAGGAGCAGTTCTTC. This gives the protein CASSLAQEQFF.